One and the same sample provided the 2 T cell receptor beta chains below, sequenced in a study of cytomegalovirus exposure and HLA in healthy donors. The PCR employed 60 Vbeta primers together with 13 Jbeta primers. Some clones are missing from TCRdb's copy, which holds only in-frame ones; the method was immunoSEQ multiplex PCR. There are approximately 170,000 clones in the sample; roughly four fifths occur only once, and less than 2% lies in the top ten. The sequenced sample was PBMCs. These receptors all stem from a man aged 40-55 years in good health and CMV-seronegative.

The chain combines TRBV30 with TRBJ2-1; D perhaps matches TRBD1 (6 bases). The germline V gene has CDR1 GTSNPN and CDR2 SVGIG (reference sequence). Deletions cut 5 bases from V and 8 bases from J, with 10 bases between. CDR3 length equals 11 residues. This CDR3 is CAWGPGDEQFF. CDR3 DNA sequence: TGTGCCTGGGGACCAGGGGATGAGCAGTTCTTC.

This clone was counted between two and nine times. The chain employs TRBV7-9 and TRBJ1-4; TRBD1 is a possible D gene (5 bases). Germline V gene lookup returns CDR1 SEHNR and CDR2 FQNEAQ (reference sequence). The CDR3 is 14 residues long. V lost 7 bases to trimming and J lost 3 bases, with 12 bases between them. The CDR3 DNA reads TGTGCCAGCACGCTGGGGGGGGCTAATGAAAAACTGTTTTTT. This translates into CASTLGGANEKLFF.